The sequence of this TCR beta chain was determined in a study of shared clonotypes between healthy human individuals. Study details: Contributing individuals were two females and a few males aged 18 to 49.

Sequenced by immunoSEQ multiplex PCR; TCRdb stores in-frame clones only, minus some. The table shows more than 1,200,000 clones, with approximately 98.5% occurring only once. The V end lost 3 bases, the J end lost 7 bases, and 9 bases lay between the germline ends. Germline lookup yields CDR1 SGHNT and CDR2 YENEEA. CDR3 length equals 13 residues. In its sample, this clone was seen once. The sample comprised naive CD4+ T cells sorted from blood. Subset described: CD45RA+ positively selected. The receptor was isolated from a young man in good health. J is TRBJ1-4 and V is TRBV11-3, with unresolved D. The CDR3 nucleotides are TGTGCCAGCAGCTTTGCTCACGGTGAAAAACTGTTTTTT. Translated, it gives CASSFAHGEKLFF. Full variable domain (rest looked up from reference TRBV11-3 and TRBJ1-4): EAGVVQSPRYKIIEKKQPVAFWCNPISGHNTLYWYLQNLGQGPELLIRYENEEAVDDSQLPKDRFSAERLKGVDSTLKIQPAELGDSAVYLCASSFAHGEKLFFGSGTQLSVL.